This is a list of T cell receptor beta chains from one sample in a study of cytomegalovirus exposure and HLA in healthy donors. Repertoires were generated with immunoSEQ multiplex PCR, while TCRdb's copy carries only in-frame clones and drops some. The sample contains around 120,000 clones, 15% of which appear only once. Material: PBMCs. These receptors were collected from a woman between 18 and 29 years old in good health and CMV-seronegative. Both conserved end residues are part of each CDR3. A D gene is named only where the DNA matches it firmly. Clone size is not always given. Where it is, it says once, few, many or a class for expanded clones.

D gene	V gene	J gene	clone size	CDR3 protein	CDR3 DNA
-	TRBV21-1	TRBJ2-3	few	CASSKGTSGGHDSSTDTQYF	TGTGCCAGCAGCAAAGGAACTAGCGGGGGGCATGATTCTAGCACAGATACGCAGTATTTT
-	TRBV6-5	TRBJ2-3	few	CASSYIGGFTDTQYF	TGTGCCAGCAGTTACATAGGGGGATTCACAGATACGCAGTATTTT
-	TRBV4-2	TRBJ2-6	-	CASSQDSRHNVLTF	TGTGCCAGCAGCCAAGATTCCCGACACAACGTCCTGACTTTC
-	TRBV5-1	TRBJ1-1	-	CASSFVTGIMNTEAFF	TGCGCCAGCAGCTTCGTGACAGGTATCATGAACACTGAAGCTTTCTTT
-	TRBV28	TRBJ2-1	few	CASSSQGRGEQFF	TGTGCCAGCAGTTCCCAGGGTAGGGGTGAGCAGTTCTTC
-	TRBV2	TRBJ1-1	few	CASSNKQVNTEAFF	TGTGCCAGCAGTAACAAGCAGGTTAACACTGAAGCTTTCTTT
TRBD1	TRBV5-6	TRBJ2-4	few	CASSSGTGATQYF	TGTGCCAGCAGCTCCGGGACAGGGGCCACTCAGTACTTC
-	TRBV10-3	TRBJ1-5	-	CAISEPGENQPQHF	TGTGCCATCAGTGAGCCCGGGGAGAATCAGCCCCAGCATTTT
-	TRBV20-1	TRBJ2-2	-	CSATGELFF	TGCAGTGCTACGGGGGAGCTGTTTTTT
TRBD1	TRBV13	TRBJ2-1	-	CASSHRGQGDNEQFF	TGTGCCAGCAGCCATCGTGGACAGGGGGACAATGAGCAGTTCTTC
TRBD2	TRBV4-2	TRBJ2-7	-	CASSQEGPSGGREQYF	TGTGCCAGCAGCCAAGAGGGGCCTAGCGGGGGCAGGGAGCAGTACTTC
-	TRBV11-3	TRBJ1-1	-	CASSFSRARNTEAFF	TGTGCCAGCAGCTTTTCCAGGGCGAGAAACACTGAAGCTTTCTTT
TRBD1	TRBV29-1	TRBJ1-2	-	CSVGRQGAPTNYGYTF	TGCAGCGTTGGAAGGCAGGGGGCGCCCACTAACTATGGCTACACCTTC
-	TRBV5-1	TRBJ1-4	few	CASSLGATNEKLFF	TGCGCCAGCAGCCTAGGGGCAACTAATGAAAAACTGTTTTTT
-	TRBV27	TRBJ2-3	few	CARLVGPGTDTQYF	TGTGCCAGACTAGTTGGTCCAGGCACAGATACGCAGTATTTT
-	TRBV7-6	TRBJ2-1	few	CASSLSGLNEQFF	TGTGCCAGCAGCTTATCAGGGTTGAATGAGCAGTTCTTC
TRBD2	TRBV5-1	TRBJ2-7	-	CASSLTSGTSYEQYF	TGCGCCAGCAGCTTGACTAGCGGGACCTCCTACGAGCAGTACTTC
-	TRBV7-9	TRBJ2-2	few	CASSRLRAGGTGELFF	TGTGCCAGCAGCCGCCTCCGGGCAGGGGGGACCGGGGAGCTGTTTTTT
TRBD2	TRBV5-1	TRBJ2-5	few	CASSLAGRGTKETQYF	TGCGCCAGCAGCTTGGCCGGGAGGGGCACCAAAGAGACCCAGTACTTC
-	TRBV19	TRBJ1-5	-	CASRRGFGNQPQHF	TGTGCCAGTAGAAGGGGGTTTGGGAATCAGCCCCAGCATTTT
TRBD1	TRBV5-5	TRBJ1-5	-	CASSQGQTGSQPQHF	TGTGCCAGCAGCCAGGGACAGACGGGGAGTCAGCCCCAGCATTTT
-	TRBV27	TRBJ1-2	-	CASRTGVYGYTF	TGTGCCAGCAGGACGGGAGTCTATGGCTACACCTTC
-	TRBV5-1	TRBJ2-7	few	CASSATGSSYEQYF	TGCGCCAGCAGCGCAACAGGGAGCTCCTACGAGCAGTACTTC
-	TRBV1	TRBJ2-6	-	CTSSQDLHGSSGANVLTF	TGCACCAGCAGCCAAGATCTGCACGGGAGCTCTGGGGCCAACGTCCTGACTTTC
-	TRBV10-2	TRBJ1-5	-	CASSDLQAQPQHF	TGCGCCAGCAGTGACCTACAGGCTCAGCCCCAGCATTTT
-	TRBV2	TRBJ1-6	-	CASSFPGGDNSPLHF	TGTGCCAGCAGTTTCCCCGGCGGGGATAATTCACCCCTCCACTTT
-	TRBV19	TRBJ2-5	once	CASSLGGLVGETQYF	TGTGCCAGTAGCCTTGGAGGGCTGGTGGGAGAGACCCAGTACTTC
TRBD1	TRBV11-3	TRBJ2-1	few	CASSLGQGVGNEQFF	TGTGCCAGCAGCCTCGGACAGGGGGTTGGCAATGAGCAGTTCTTC
TRBD1	TRBV7-6	TRBJ2-7	-	CASSPQTGTEYSYEQYF	TGTGCCAGCAGCCCGCAAACCGGGACAGAATACTCCTACGAGCAGTACTTC
-	TRBV27	TRBJ1-5	-	CASSSRTGDVSPQHF	TGTGCCAGCAGTTCTCGGACCGGGGATGTGTCGCCCCAGCATTTT
TRBD2	TRBV13	TRBJ2-5	few	CASSPPRGGETQYF	TGTGCCAGCAGCCCTCCGCGGGGGGGAGAGACCCAGTACTTC
TRBD1	TRBV4-1	TRBJ1-1	-	CASSGRTGGFPEAFF	TGCGCCAGCAGCGGTCGGACAGGGGGCTTCCCTGAAGCTTTCTTT
-	TRBV7-6	TRBJ1-2	-	CASSEGTDYYGYTF	TGTGCCAGCAGCGAAGGTACGGACTACTATGGCTACACCTTC
-	TRBV11-2	TRBJ1-2	-	CASGPGVYLGGYTF	TGTGCCAGCGGCCCAGGGGTTTACTTGGGTGGCTACACCTTC
TRBD2	TRBV6-5	TRBJ2-1	few	CASSSSGSWYNEQFF	TGTGCCAGCAGTTCGAGCGGGAGTTGGTACAATGAGCAGTTCTTC
-	TRBV28	TRBJ2-1	few	CASGFRGVHEQFF	TGTGCCAGCGGGTTCAGGGGCGTACATGAGCAGTTCTTC
-	TRBV25-1	TRBJ2-7	few	CASSEIGVSEQYF	TGTGCCAGCAGTGAAATCGGGGTGAGCGAGCAGTACTTC
TRBD1	TRBV19	TRBJ2-7	-	CASRGQGSSAAYEQYF	TGTGCCAGTAGGGGACAGGGCTCCTCTGCGGCCTACGAGCAGTACTTC
TRBD2	TRBV5-1	TRBJ2-5	-	CASSSSGRALETQYF	TGCGCCAGCAGCAGTAGCGGGAGGGCACTTGAGACCCAGTACTTC
TRBD1	TRBV7-2	TRBJ1-1	-	CASSSGQGTNTEAFF	TGTGCCAGCAGCTCGGGACAGGGAACGAACACTGAAGCTTTCTTT
-	TRBV10-3	TRBJ1-1	few	CAISESLQGGTEAFF	TGTGCCATCAGTGAGTCGTTACAAGGGGGCACTGAAGCTTTCTTT
TRBD2	TRBV7-9	TRBJ2-1	-	CASSSHLAGGPGQFF	TGTGCCAGCAGCTCTCACCTAGCGGGAGGGCCGGGGCAGTTCTTC
-	TRBV6-5	TRBJ2-7	few	CASSYGSRGSTYEQYF	TGTGCCAGCAGTTACGGGAGCCGGGGTAGTACCTACGAGCAGTACTTC
TRBD1	TRBV9	TRBJ2-7	-	CASSLGTVAYEQYF	TGTGCCAGCAGCCTTGGGACAGTCGCCTACGAGCAGTACTTC
TRBD2	TRBV7-3	TRBJ2-1	few	CASSPTGTSVHEQFF	TGTGCCAGCAGTCCAACCGGGACTAGTGTCCATGAGCAGTTCTTC
-	TRBV5-1	TRBJ1-1	few	CASSLGQANTEAFF	TGCGCCAGCAGCTTGGGACAAGCCAACACTGAAGCTTTCTTT